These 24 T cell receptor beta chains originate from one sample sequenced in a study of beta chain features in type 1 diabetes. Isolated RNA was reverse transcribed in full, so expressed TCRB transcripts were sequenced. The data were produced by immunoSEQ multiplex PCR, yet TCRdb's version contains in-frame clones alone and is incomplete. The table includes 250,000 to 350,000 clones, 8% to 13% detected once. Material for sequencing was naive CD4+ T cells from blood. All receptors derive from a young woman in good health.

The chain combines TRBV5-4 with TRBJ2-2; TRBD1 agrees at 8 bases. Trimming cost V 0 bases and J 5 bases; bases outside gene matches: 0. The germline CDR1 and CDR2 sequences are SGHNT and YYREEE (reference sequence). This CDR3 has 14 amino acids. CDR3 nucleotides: TGTGCCAGCAGCTTGGACAGGGGGACCGGGGAGCTGTTTTTT. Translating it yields CASSLDRGTGELFF. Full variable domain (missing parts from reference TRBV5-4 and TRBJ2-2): ETGVTQSPTHLIKTRGQQVTLRCSSQSGHNTVSWYQQALGQGPQFIFQYYREEENGRGNFPPRFSGLQFPNYSSELNVNALELDDSALYLCASSLDRGTGELFFGEGSRLTVL.

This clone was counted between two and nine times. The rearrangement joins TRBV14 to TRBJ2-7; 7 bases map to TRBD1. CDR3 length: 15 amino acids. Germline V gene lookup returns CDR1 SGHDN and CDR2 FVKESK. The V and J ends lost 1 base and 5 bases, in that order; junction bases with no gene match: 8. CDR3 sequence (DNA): TGTGCCAGCAGCCAAGGACCCGCAGGGGGAAACGAGCAGTACTTC. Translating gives CASSQGPAGGNEQYF.

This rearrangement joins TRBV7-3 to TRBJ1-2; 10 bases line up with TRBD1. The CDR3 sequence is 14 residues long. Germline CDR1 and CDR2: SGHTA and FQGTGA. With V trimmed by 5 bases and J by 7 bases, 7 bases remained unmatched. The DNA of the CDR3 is TGTGCCAGCAGCCTACCGGGACAGGGGTCTGGCTACACCTTC. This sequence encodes CASSLPGQGSGYTF. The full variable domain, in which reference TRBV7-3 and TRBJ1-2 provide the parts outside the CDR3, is GAGVSQTPSNKVTEKGKYVELRCDPISGHTALYWYRQSLGQGPEFLIYFQGTGAADDSGLPNDRFFAVRPEGSVSTLKIQRTERGDSAVYLCASSLPGQGSGYTFGSGTRLTVV.

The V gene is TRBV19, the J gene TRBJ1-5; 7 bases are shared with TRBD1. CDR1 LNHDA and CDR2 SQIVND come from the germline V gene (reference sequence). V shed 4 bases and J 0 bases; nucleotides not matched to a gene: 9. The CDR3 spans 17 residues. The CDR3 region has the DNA TGTGCCAGTAGTACCCACAGGGGACCCTATAGCAATCAGCCCCAGCATTTT. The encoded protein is CASSTHRGPYSNQPQHF.

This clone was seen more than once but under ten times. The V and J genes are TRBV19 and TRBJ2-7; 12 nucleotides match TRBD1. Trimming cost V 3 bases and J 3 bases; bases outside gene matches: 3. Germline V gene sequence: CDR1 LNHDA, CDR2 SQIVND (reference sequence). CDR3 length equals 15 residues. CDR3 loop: CASSIGTGGGYEQYF. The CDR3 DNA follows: TGTGCCAGTAGTATCGGGACAGGGGGCGGCTACGAGCAGTACTTC. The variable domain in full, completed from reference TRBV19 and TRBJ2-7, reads DGGITQSPKYLFRKEGQNVTLSCEQNLNHDAMYWYRQDPGQGLRLIYYSQIVNDFQKGDIAEGYSVSREKKESFPLTVTSAQKNPTAFYLCASSIGTGGGYEQYFGPGTRLTVT.

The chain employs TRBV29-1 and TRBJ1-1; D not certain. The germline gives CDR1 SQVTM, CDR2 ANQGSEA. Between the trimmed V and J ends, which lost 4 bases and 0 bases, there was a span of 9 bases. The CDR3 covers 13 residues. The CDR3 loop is CSVVRLMNTEAFF. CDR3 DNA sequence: TGCAGCGTTGTCAGGTTAATGAACACTGAAGCTTTCTTT.

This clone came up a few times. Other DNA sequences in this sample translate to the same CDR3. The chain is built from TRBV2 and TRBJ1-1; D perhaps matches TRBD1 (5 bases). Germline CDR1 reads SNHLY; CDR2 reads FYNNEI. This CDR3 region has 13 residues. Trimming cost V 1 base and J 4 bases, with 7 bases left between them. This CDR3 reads CASSEGGGTEAFF. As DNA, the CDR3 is TGTGCCAGCAGTGAAGGGGGCGGCACTGAAGCTTTCTTT.

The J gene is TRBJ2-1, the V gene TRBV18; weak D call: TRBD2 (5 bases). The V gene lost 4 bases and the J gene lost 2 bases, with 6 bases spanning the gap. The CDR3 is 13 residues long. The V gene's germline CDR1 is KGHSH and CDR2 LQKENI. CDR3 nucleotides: TGTGCCAGCTCACTCGGGACCTACAATGAGCAGTTCTTC. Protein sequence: CASSLGTYNEQFF.

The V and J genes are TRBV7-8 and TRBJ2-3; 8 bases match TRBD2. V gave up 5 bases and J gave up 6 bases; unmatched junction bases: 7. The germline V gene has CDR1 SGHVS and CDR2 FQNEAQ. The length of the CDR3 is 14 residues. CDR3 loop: CASSAKAGADTQYF. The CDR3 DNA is TGTGCCAGCAGCGCTAAAGCGGGAGCGGATACGCAGTATTTT.

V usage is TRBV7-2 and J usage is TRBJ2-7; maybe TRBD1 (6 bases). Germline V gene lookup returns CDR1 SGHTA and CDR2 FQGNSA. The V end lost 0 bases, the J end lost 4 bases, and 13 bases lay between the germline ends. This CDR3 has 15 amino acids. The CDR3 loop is CASSLAGATGYEQYF. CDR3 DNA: TGTGCCAGCAGCTTAGCAGGGGCGACAGGATACGAGCAGTACTTC.

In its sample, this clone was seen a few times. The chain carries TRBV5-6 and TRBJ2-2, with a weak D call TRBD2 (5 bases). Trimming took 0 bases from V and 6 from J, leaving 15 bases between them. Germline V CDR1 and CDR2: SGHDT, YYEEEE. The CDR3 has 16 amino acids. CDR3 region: CASSLAWRAVSGELFF. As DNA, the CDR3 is TGTGCCAGCAGCTTGGCTTGGCGGGCGGTATCCGGGGAGCTGTTTTTT.

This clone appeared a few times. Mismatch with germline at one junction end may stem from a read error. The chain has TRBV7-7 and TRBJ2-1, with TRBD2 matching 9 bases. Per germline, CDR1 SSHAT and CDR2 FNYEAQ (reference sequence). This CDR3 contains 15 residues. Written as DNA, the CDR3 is TGTGCTAGCAGCTTTAAACTAGCGGGCTTCAATGAGCAGTTCTTC. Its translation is CASSFKLAGFNEQFF.

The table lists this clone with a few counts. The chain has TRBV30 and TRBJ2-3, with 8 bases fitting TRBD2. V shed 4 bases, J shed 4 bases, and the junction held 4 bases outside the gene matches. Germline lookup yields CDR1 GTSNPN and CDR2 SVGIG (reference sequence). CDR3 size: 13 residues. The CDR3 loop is CAWTAGGPDTQYF. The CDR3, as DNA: TGTGCCTGGACTGCGGGAGGACCAGATACGCAGTATTTT.

Written as DNA, the CDR3 is TGTGCCAGCAGCCAAGAAGGACAGGGGGCTATTGGCTACACCTTC. Encoded protein: CASSQEGQGAIGYTF. This sequence joins TRBV4-2 and TRBJ1-2; 11 bases line up with TRBD1. The CDR3 has 15 residues. Losses at the gene ends were 0 bases for V and 7 bases for J; bases not matched to a gene: 4. Germline loops: CDR1 LGHNA, CDR2 YNFKEQ.

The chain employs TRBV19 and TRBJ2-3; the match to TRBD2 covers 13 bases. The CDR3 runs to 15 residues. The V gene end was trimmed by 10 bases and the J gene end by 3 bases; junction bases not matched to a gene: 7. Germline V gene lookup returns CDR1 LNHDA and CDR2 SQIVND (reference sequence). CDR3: CATGLAGVFTDTQYF. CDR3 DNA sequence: TGTGCCACTGGACTAGCGGGAGTGTTTACAGATACGCAGTATTTT.

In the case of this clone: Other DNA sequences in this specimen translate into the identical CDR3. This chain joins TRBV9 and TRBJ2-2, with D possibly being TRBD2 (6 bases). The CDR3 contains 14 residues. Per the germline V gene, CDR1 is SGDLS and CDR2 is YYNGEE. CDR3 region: CASRGSGNTGELFF. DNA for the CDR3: TGTGCGTCCCGGGGGAGCGGTAACACCGGGGAGCTGTTTTTT. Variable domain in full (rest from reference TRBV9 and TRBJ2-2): DSGVTQTPKHLITATGQRVTLRCSPRSGDLSVYWYQQSLDQGLQFLIQYYNGEERAKGNILERFSAQQFPDLHSELNLSSLELGDSALYFCASRGSGNTGELFFGEGSRLTVL.

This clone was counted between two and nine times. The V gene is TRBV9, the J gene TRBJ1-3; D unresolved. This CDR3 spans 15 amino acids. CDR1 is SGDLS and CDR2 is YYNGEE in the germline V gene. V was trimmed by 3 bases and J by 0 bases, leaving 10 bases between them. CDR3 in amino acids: CASSGGGFSGNTIYF. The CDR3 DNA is TGTGCCAGCAGCGGGGGAGGGTTCTCTGGAAACACCATATATTTT. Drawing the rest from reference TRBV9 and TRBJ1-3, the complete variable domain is DSGVTQTPKHLITATGQRVTLRCSPRSGDLSVYWYQQSLDQGLQFLIQYYNGEERAKGNILERFSAQQFPDLHSELNLSSLELGDSALYFCASSGGGFSGNTIYFGEGSWLTVV.

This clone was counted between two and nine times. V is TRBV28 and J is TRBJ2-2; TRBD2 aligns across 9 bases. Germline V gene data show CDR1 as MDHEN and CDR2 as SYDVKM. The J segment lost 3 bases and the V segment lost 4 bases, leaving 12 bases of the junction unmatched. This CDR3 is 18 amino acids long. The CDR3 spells CASSSLVLAGIYTGELFF. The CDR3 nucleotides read TGTGCCAGCAGTTCCCTTGTTCTAGCGGGAATTTACACCGGGGAGCTGTTTTTT.

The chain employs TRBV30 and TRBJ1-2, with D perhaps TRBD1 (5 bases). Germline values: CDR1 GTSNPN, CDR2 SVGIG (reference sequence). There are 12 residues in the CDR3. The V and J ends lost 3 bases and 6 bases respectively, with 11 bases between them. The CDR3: CAWRRGGDGYTF. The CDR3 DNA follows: TGTGCCTGGAGGAGGGGAGGGGATGGCTACACCTTC.

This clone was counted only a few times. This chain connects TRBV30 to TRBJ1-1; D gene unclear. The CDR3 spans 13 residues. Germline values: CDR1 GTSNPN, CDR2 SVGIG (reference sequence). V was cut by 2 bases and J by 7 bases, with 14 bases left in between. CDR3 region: CAWSFSNGVEAFF. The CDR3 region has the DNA TGTGCCTGGAGTTTCTCAAACGGGGTTGAAGCTTTCTTT.

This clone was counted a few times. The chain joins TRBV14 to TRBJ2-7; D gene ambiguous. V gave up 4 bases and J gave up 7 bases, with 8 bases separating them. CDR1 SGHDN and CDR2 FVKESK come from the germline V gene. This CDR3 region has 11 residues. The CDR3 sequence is CASSLFREQYF. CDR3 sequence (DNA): TGTGCCAGCAGCCTCTTCCGGGAGCAGTACTTC.

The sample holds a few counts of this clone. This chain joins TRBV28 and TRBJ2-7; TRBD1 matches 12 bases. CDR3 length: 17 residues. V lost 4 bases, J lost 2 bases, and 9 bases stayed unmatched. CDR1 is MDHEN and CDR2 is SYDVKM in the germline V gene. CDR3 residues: CASSSPPGQGAAYEQYF. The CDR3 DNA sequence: TGTGCCAGCAGTTCGCCTCCGGGACAGGGGGCCGCCTACGAGCAGTACTTC.

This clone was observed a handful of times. CDR3 protein: CASRKTSGSPSSYEQYF. The CDR3 bases are TGTGCCAGCAGAAAGACTAGCGGGAGCCCCAGCTCCTACGAGCAGTACTTC. The genes are TRBV27 and TRBJ2-7; 12 bases line up with TRBD2. The CDR3 is 17 residues long. Losses at the gene ends were 6 bases for V and 0 bases for J; bases not matched to a gene: 9. Germline V gene sequence: CDR1 MNHEY, CDR2 SMNVEV (reference sequence).

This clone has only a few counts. The DNA of the CDR3 is TGTGCCAGCAGCTTATCATTTGCCAAAAACATTCAGTACTTC. It specifies CASSLSFAKNIQYF. V and J are TRBV7-2 and TRBJ2-4, with D unclear. The V and J ends lost 2 bases and 1 base respectively, with 6 bases between them. Germline CDR1 SGHTA, CDR2 FQGNSA. The CDR3 sequence is 14 residues long.